A single sample gave rise to the 23 T cell receptor beta chains below, sequenced in a study of T cell responses to AZD1222 COVID-19 vaccine. Only in-frame clones appear in the TCRdb table, and some are missing; sequencing was by immunoSEQ multiplex PCR. The repertoire includes 75,000 to 85,000 clones, 85% to 90% of them detected once, and under 1.5% sits in the top ten. Here the sequenced sample was peripheral blood, taken 28 days after the second AZD1222 dose. The receptors here all came from an adult who received the AZD1222 COVID-19 vaccine.

The chain joins TRBV5-6 to TRBJ1-4; 7 nucleotides match TRBD1. The V gene end was trimmed by 4 bases and the J gene end by 6 bases; junction bases not matched to a gene: 9. CDR3 length equals 15 residues. The V gene's germline CDR1 is SGHDT and CDR2 YYEEEE. This CDR3 reads CASSLTGIVDEKLFF. The CDR3 nucleotides read TGTGCCAGCAGCCTGACAGGGATTGTGGATGAAAAACTGTTTTTT.

The chain has TRBV30 and TRBJ2-3; no definite D call. This CDR3 is 12 amino acids long. Trimming cost V 1 base and J 3 bases, with 5 bases left between them. Germline V gene lookup returns CDR1 GTSNPN and CDR2 SVGIG (reference sequence). CDR3 protein: CAWSDQTDTQYF. CDR3 DNA: TGTGCCTGGAGTGACCAAACAGATACGCAGTATTTT.

The CDR3 DNA sequence: TGTGCCTGGAGTGTAAGTACAGGGCGCAATCAGCCCCAGCATTTT. Protein product: CAWSVSTGRNQPQHF. This sequence joins TRBV30 and TRBJ1-5; tentatively, D is TRBD1 (6 bases). The germline gives CDR1 GTSNPN, CDR2 SVGIG (reference sequence). The CDR3 totals 15 residues. With 0 bases removed from V and 2 bases from J, the gap between germline ends came to 11 bases.

A single count supports this clone. The J gene is TRBJ2-3, the V gene TRBV5-4; D tentatively fits TRBD1 or TRBD2 (5 bases each). Trimming pared 3 bases from V and 1 base from J, leaving 15 bases between. Germline V lookup: CDR1 SGHNT, CDR2 YYREEE (reference sequence). The CDR3 contains 16 residues. CDR3 nucleotide sequence: TGTGCCAGCAGCTCGGGGTCCGCAGGGCGCACAGATACGCAGTATTTT. Translating it yields CASSSGSAGRTDTQYF.

This clone has a handful of counts. V is TRBV9 and J is TRBJ1-5; D is unresolved. Per germline, CDR1 SGDLS and CDR2 YYNGEE. Trimming removed 3 bases from V and 1 base from J, with 8 bases in between. The CDR3 loop spans 14 amino acids. CDR3 residues: CASSAGISNQPQHF. DNA of the CDR3: TGTGCCAGCAGCGCCGGGATCAGCAATCAGCCCCAGCATTTT. The variable domain in full, completed from reference TRBV9 and TRBJ1-5, reads DSGVTQTPKHLITATGQRVTLRCSPRSGDLSVYWYQQSLDQGLQFLIQYYNGEERAKGNILERFSAQQFPDLHSELNLSSLELGDSALYFCASSAGISNQPQHFGDGTRLSIL.

The chain couples TRBV6-5 to TRBJ1-3; no reliable D call. Germline V gene sequence: CDR1 MNHEY, CDR2 SVGAGI. The V end was cut by 6 bases, the J end by 0 bases, with 12 bases between. This CDR3 has 15 amino acids. The CDR3 region is CASRPTDFSGNTIYF. DNA of the CDR3: TGTGCCAGCAGACCCACAGATTTCTCTGGAAACACCATATATTTT.

The rearrangement links TRBV30 to TRBJ1-5; 7 nucleotides line up with TRBD1. CDR1 and CDR2 (germline): GTSNPN, SVGIG (reference sequence). Germline trimming cut 6 bases from V and 4 bases from J; bases unmatched to any gene: 3. This CDR3 spans 12 amino acids. CDR3 sequence reads: CACRGGNQPQHF. Here the CDR3 DNA reads TGTGCCTGCAGGGGGGGGAATCAGCCCCAGCATTTT.

The chain uses TRBV5-4 and TRBJ1-1; maybe TRBD1 (5 bases). The CDR3 consists of 13 residues. V gave up 5 bases and J gave up 3 bases, with 11 bases separating them. From germline, CDR1 is SGHNT and CDR2 YYREEE (reference sequence). The chain's CDR3 is CASSGGVYTEAFF. The CDR3 DNA reads as TGTGCCAGCAGTGGGGGGGTCTACACTGAAGCTTTCTTT.

CDR3 DNA sequence: TGTGCCAGTAGTATCGTCCAGGTAGATCACTATGGCTACACCTTC. It translates to CASSIVQVDHYGYTF. The V call is TRBV19, the J call TRBJ1-2, with D unclear. Germline CDR1 and CDR2: LNHDA and SQIVND (reference sequence). V was cut by 3 bases and J by 3 bases, with 14 bases left in between. This CDR3 region has 15 residues.

The chain joins TRBV5-1 to TRBJ1-3; D is ambiguous. The germline gives CDR1 SGHRS, CDR2 YFSETQ. The V end lost 2 bases, the J end lost 0 bases, and 9 bases lay between the germline ends. This CDR3 has 15 residues. The CDR3, as DNA: TGCGCCAGCAGCTTTAACGCGGCCTCTGGAAACACCATATATTTT. Translating it yields CASSFNAASGNTIYF.

The V gene is TRBV3-1 (or the pseudogene TRBV3-2), the J gene TRBJ1-6; D gene unclear. CDR3 size: 13 residues. Trimming took 6 bases from V and 4 from J, leaving 7 bases between them. Germline V gene data show CDR1 as LGHDT and CDR2 as YNNKEL (reference sequence). This CDR3 reads CASSGIYNSPLHF. The CDR3 region has the DNA TGTGCCAGCAGTGGTATTTATAATTCACCCCTCCACTTT.

The chain combines TRBV13 with TRBJ2-1; 7 bases are a match to TRBD1. The CDR3 has 16 residues. V lost 1 base to trimming and J lost 5 bases; unmatched junction nucleotides: 8. Germline lookup yields CDR1 PRHDT and CDR2 FYEKMQ (reference sequence). The CDR3 spells CASSLEYRGTDNEQFF. The CDR3 nucleotides are TGTGCCAGCAGCTTAGAATACAGGGGTACAGACAATGAGCAGTTCTTC.

This clone occurred once. The V and J genes are TRBV7-9 and TRBJ1-6; a possible D gene is TRBD1 (6 bases). Trimming pared 7 bases from V and 8 bases from J, leaving 15 bases between. CDR1 and CDR2 from the germline V gene are SEHNR and FQNEAQ (reference sequence). The CDR3 is 14 residues long. The CDR3 DNA sequence: TGTGCCAGCACTCCTTCACAGGGTTATTCACCCCTCCACTTT. Translating gives CASTPSQGYSPLHF.

The chain uses TRBV24-1 and TRBJ2-7; TRBD1 matches at 8 bases. Germline trimming cut 2 bases from V and 5 bases from J; bases unmatched to any gene: 7. In germline, CDR1 is KGHDR, CDR2 SFDVKD. CDR3 size: 15 residues. This CDR3 is CATSDSGGAWDEQYF. The DNA of the CDR3 is TGTGCCACCAGTGATTCAGGGGGCGCTTGGGACGAGCAGTACTTC.

The chain has TRBV20-1 and TRBJ1-4; D perhaps matches TRBD1 (6 bases). V shed 3 bases and J shed 8 bases, with 16 bases lying between them. Germline assignment: CDR1 DFQATT and CDR2 SNEGSKA (reference sequence). The CDR3 totals 14 residues. Written as DNA, the CDR3 is TGCAGTGCTAGTCAGGGGCAGGGAGGCGAAAAACTGTTTTTT. This translates into CSASQGQGGEKLFF.

The chain is built from TRBV6-5 and TRBJ2-2, with 10 bases fitting TRBD1. The V segment lost 6 bases and the J segment 7 bases; nucleotides outside the gene matches: 8. Germline V gene data show CDR1 as MNHEY and CDR2 as SVGAGI. The CDR3 is 15 amino acids. The CDR3 loop reads CASSTTGGAGGELFF. CDR3 DNA: TGTGCCAGCAGCACGACAGGGGGCGCGGGCGGGGAGCTGTTTTTT.

V gene TRBV19 combines with J gene TRBJ2-5; D is unclear. CDR3 size: 15 residues. Trimming pared 3 bases from V and 2 bases from J, leaving 13 bases between. The V gene's germline CDR1 is LNHDA and CDR2 SQIVND (reference sequence). CDR3 coding DNA: TGTGCCAGTAGTATTAGAGGAAACCATCAAGAGACCCAGTACTTC. Its protein is CASSIRGNHQETQYF.

This clone was seen only once. The chain recombines TRBV24-1 with TRBJ2-3, with D tentatively TRBD1 or TRBD2 (5 bases each). Germline V gene lookup returns CDR1 KGHDR and CDR2 SFDVKD. Trimming took off 2 bases at V and 8 bases at J, with 16 bases between the two ends. There are 15 residues in the CDR3. The CDR3 protein is CATSDSPERGITQYF. DNA of the CDR3: TGTGCCACCAGTGATTCCCCCGAGAGGGGCATTACGCAGTATTTT.

This clone appeared a few times. The chain is built from TRBV6-5 and TRBJ1-6; D ambiguous. Germline CDR1 reads MNHEY; CDR2 reads SVGAGI. V was pared by 6 bases and J by 5 bases, with 11 bases between. This CDR3 spans 14 amino acids. This CDR3 reads CASSVSEDNSPLHF. DNA of the CDR3: TGTGCCAGCAGCGTTTCGGAAGATAATTCACCCCTCCACTTT.

The V call is TRBV30, the J call TRBJ2-3, with D tentatively TRBD1 (5 bases). V was pared by 0 bases and J by 4 bases, with 11 bases between. Germline CDR1 and CDR2: GTSNPN and SVGIG (reference sequence). The CDR3 totals 14 residues. CDR3 region: CAWSVPGRPDTQYF. As DNA, the CDR3 is TGTGCCTGGAGTGTACCAGGGCGGCCAGATACGCAGTATTTT.

Remarks on this clone: A junction boundary mismatches the germline segment, possibly from a read error. The gene calls are TRBV7-2 and TRBJ2-7, with TRBD2 matching over 12 bases. Germline-derived CDR1 and CDR2 are SGHTA and FQGNSA. The CDR3 spans 15 residues. The CDR3 sequence is CASSLAGGLVYEQYF. The DNA for the CDR3 is TGTGCCAGCAGCCTAGCGGGGGGGCTGGTCTACGAGCAGTACTTC.

The chain carries TRBV20-1 and TRBJ1-1, with D unclear. CDR3 length equals 11 residues. V dropped 2 bases and J dropped 3 bases, with 4 bases sitting between them. CDR1 is DFQATT, CDR2 SNEGSKA, per germline (reference sequence). The CDR3 region is CSARLDTEAFF. The CDR3 nucleotides read TGCAGTGCTAGACTCGACACTGAAGCTTTCTTT.

This chain links TRBV28 with TRBJ1-2; no clear D. The germline gives CDR1 MDHEN, CDR2 SYDVKM. This CDR3 region has 16 residues. V lost 5 bases, J lost 9 bases, and 25 bases lay in between. The CDR3 protein is CASSRYREPVLNRYTF. The CDR3 nucleotides read TGTGCCAGCAGTCGTTACCGGGAACCCGTTTTAAATCGCTACACCTTC.